This T cell receptor (beta chain) was captured by sequencing in a study of cytomegalovirus exposure and HLA in healthy donors. Study at large: From HLA-typed donors, an early data release held around 85 million unique TCRs.

General study results and limits: A later examination showed that TCR association rates differed by HLA locus, with DRB1 most and HLA-C fewest. The availability of immune exposure information extended only to CMV serostatus.

The PCR ran on 60 Vbeta and 13 Jbeta primers. The protocol was immunoSEQ multiplex PCR, while the TCRdb copy is restricted to in-frame clones and leaves out a portion. The sample comprises about 120,000 clones, about 76% of which are singletons, and around 4% rests with the top ten. About this clone: Its antigen remains unknown.

The length of the CDR3 is 16 residues. Germline CDR1 and CDR2: MDHEN and SYDVKM. Losses at the gene ends were 1 base for V and 4 bases for J; bases not matched to a gene: 7. The source material was PBMCs. The chain joins TRBV28 to TRBJ2-7; 10 bases line up with TRBD2. The TCR comes from a woman in her twenties or thirties in good health and CMV-seronegative. CDR3 residues: CASSLSGLAWRYEQYF. For the CDR3, the DNA is TGTGCCAGCAGTTTATCGGGACTAGCGTGGCGATACGAGCAGTACTTC.